This T cell receptor beta chain appears in the sequencing data of a study of vaccination and CD4 T cells after COVID-19 (dated by TCRdb to between 2021 and 2024). As for the study more broadly: Convalescent patients had a positive SARS-CoV-2 result on nasal swab PCR, and of these patients, several had mild disease and one had severe disease. The spike-specific CD4+ TCR repertoire was compared before and after mRNA vaccination in 10 to 11 COVID-19 convalescent patients and a few infection-naive healthy vaccine recipients. The cultures were stimulated with overlapping spike peptide pools from SARS-CoV-2 and from the common cold coronaviruses HCoV-NL63, HCoV-OC43 and HCoV-229E. In the convalescent cohort there were six males and four females, among whom were two Hispanic individuals, seven Caucasians, two Asians and one multiracial person. Each participant got two doses of either the Pfizer-BioNTech BNT162b2 vaccine (n=8) or the Moderna mRNA-1273 vaccine (n=2). Post-COVID blood samples from convalescent patients were collected a median of roughly 100 days after diagnosis, with a range of about 30 to 170 days. Control cultures used a CEFX viral epitope pool as positive control, an HIV-1 Nef peptide pool as negative control, or no peptide. Post-vaccine blood samples were taken a median of roughly 72 days after the second vaccine dose, with a range of 14 to 241 days. The paper's findings and limits, for the study overall: Relatively few convalescent patients were included in the study, and early timepoints after natural infection were not analyzed. Of the vaccine-specific clones in convalescent patients, 304 of 307, or nearly all, reacted only to SARS-CoV-2 spike and did not cross-react with common cold coronaviruses. The median number of SARS-CoV-2-reactive clonotypes rose from about 23 after infection to roughly 38 after vaccination, but the change was not significant. Among the post-vaccine SARS-CoV-2-reactive clones in convalescent patients, a median approximately 90% showed up only after vaccination, which suggests vaccine-specific priming.

The germline V gene sets CDR1 to MGHRA and CDR2 to YSYEKL. At the junction V is shortened by 0 bases and J by 8 bases, with 16 bases in between. The cysteine opens and the phenylalanine closes a CDR3 of 15 amino acids. Only CDR3 DNA remains: 45 bases, in frame from the first base. This clonotype was seen more than once but under ten times. Its antigen is not yet known. Base quality data are lacking; no much larger clone is found one base away. The library was built by means of PCR. DNA from cultured CD4+ T cells underwent TCR sequencing with the Oncomine TCR Beta short-read assay at the Johns Hopkins FTIC core. Genomic DNA was extracted from the cultured CD4+ T cells with the QIAamp micro DNA kit. Oncomine TCR Beta libraries from cultured CD4+ T cells were pooled with unique dual indexes and sequenced on an Illumina iSeq 100. On the authors' methods: Non-productive sequences were removed, and CDR3s not starting with C, not ending with F or W, or shorter than 7 amino acids were discarded. The MANAFEST web application identified antigen-specific clonotypes by comparing peptide-stimulated wells against reference wells and other culture wells. To be called positive, a clone needed an FDR below 0.05, an odds ratio above 5, and a productive frequency above 0.1% in at least two of three replicate wells. A clonotype counted as cross-reactive if it showed significant expansion both in the SARS-CoV-2 spike wells and in at least one common cold coronavirus spike condition. CDR3 homology was assessed with Levenshtein distances (stringdist) and unrooted phylogenetic trees (ape) in R version 3.6.1. TCRdb's own reprocessing of the public reads used fastp at Q25 and MiXCR and kept productive beta chains. Identical CDR3 protein sequences are pooled into one entry, listed with their most common genes and DNA. The V and J calls here are based on TCRdb, not the publication. For this sample the table gives fewer than 4,500 distinct CDR3 sequences, of which around 17% were detected only once. About 25% of the sample comes from the top ten.

The treatment or condition label, as the study defines it: roughly 10-day PBMC culture with coronavirus spike peptide pools or control peptides (ViraFEST assay). The ViraFEST assay, used in the study, expanded antigen-specific T cells with peptide pools and then identified the expanded clonotypes through TCR sequencing. Positive SARS-CoV-2 PCR tests in the convalescent patients dated from March to December 2020, before Alpha, Beta and Delta variants emerged in the United States. PBMCs were cultured at about 2 million per well in IMDM supplemented with around 5.5% human AB serum and 9.5 to 10 IU/ml IL-2, with around 10 ug/ml peptide pools added. Half of the culture medium was replaced with fresh IL-2-containing medium on days 3 and 7. After ten to eleven days of culture, CD4+ T cells were isolated by negative selection using the EasySep CD4+ T cell isolation kit. PBMCs were separated from whole blood using Ficoll-Paque Plus gradient centrifugation and then either used fresh or cryopreserved at -140C. Triplicate wells were generally used for each culture condition.

The chain uses TRBV4-1 and TRBJ1-1; a confident D gene designation cannot be given. The clonotype comes from a human donor who had recovered from COVID-19. The sample consisted of CD4+ T cells from blood, cultured in vitro. The nucleotide sequence reads TGCGCCAGCAGCCAAGATCCCGCCAAGAGTCGGGAAGCTTTCTTT. It codes for CASSQDPAKSREAFF.